A single sample gave rise to the 32 T cell receptor beta chains below, sequenced in a study of identical twins. One entry per CDR3 protein results from TCRdb running MiXCR on the 5' RACE reads. The sample includes 250,000 to 350,000 distinct CDR3 sequences, over 8.5% seen only once; the top ten take approximately 6.5%. This same sample was also part of a study on yellow fever vaccine responses in identical twins.

Sequencing was carried out using CD8+ T cells sorted from blood. Receptors were obtained from a woman under 30 in good health.

V is TRBV7-6 and J is TRBJ2-6; 8 bases map to TRBD1. This CDR3 has 20 amino acids. The germline V gene encodes CDR1 SGHVS and CDR2 FNYEAQ. Trimming at V came to 0 bases and at J to 0 bases, leaving 10 bases not matched to a gene. The chain's CDR3 is CASSLAGGGTGSSGANVLTF. The CDR3 region has the DNA TGTGCCAGCAGCTTAGCCGGAGGAGGGACAGGCTCCTCTGGGGCCAACGTCCTGACTTTC. Based on the CDR3 plus reference TRBV7-6 and TRBJ2-6, the full variable domain is GAGVSQSPRYKVTKRGQDVALRCDPISGHVSLYWYRQALGQGPEFLTYFNYEAQQDKSGLPNDRFSAERPEGSISTLTIQRTEQRDSAMYRCASSLAGGGTGSSGANVLTFGAGSRLTVL.

This clonotype was counted at least ten times. The chain's CDR3 is CASSAEGSGAEAFF. The CDR3 coding sequence is TGCGCCAGCAGCGCTGAGGGATCGGGGGCTGAAGCTTTCTTT. The V gene is TRBV10-2, the J gene TRBJ1-1; TRBD1 might be the D (5 bases). Germline V gene lookup returns CDR1 WSHSY and CDR2 SAAADI. The CDR3 extends over 14 amino acids. Trimming removed 6 bases from V and 6 bases from J, with 17 bases in between.

The rearrangement uses TRBV7-8 and TRBJ2-3; 8 bases are a match to TRBD1. The CDR3 has 15 amino acids. The germline gives CDR1 SGHVS, CDR2 FQNEAQ. V shed 7 bases and J 4 bases; nucleotides not matched to a gene: 10. The CDR3 protein is CASTILQGGPDTQYF. Written as DNA, the CDR3 is TGTGCCAGCACCATATTACAGGGGGGCCCAGATACGCAGTATTTT. Looking up the rest from reference TRBV7-8 and TRBJ2-3 gives the full variable domain: GAGVSQSPRYKVAKRGQDVALRCDPISGHVSLFWYQQALGQGPEFLTYFQNEAQLDKSGLPSDRFFAERPEGSVSTLKIQRTQQEDSAVYLCASTILQGGPDTQYFGPGTRLTVL.

Note on this clonotype: A read error is possible here, since a much larger clone lies one base away. This rearrangement joins TRBV11-2 to TRBJ2-1, with 7 bases fitting TRBD2. The CDR3 length is 16 residues. Trimming took 5 bases from V and 10 from J; bases not matched to a gene: 17. In germline, CDR1 is SGHAT, CDR2 FQNNGV. CDR3 amino acids: CASSVTSEIKTSEQFF. The CDR3 DNA is TGTGCCAGCAGCGTTACTAGCGAGATAAAAACCTCGGAGCAGTTCTTC.

There are a few counts of this clonotype. CDR3 nucleotides: TGTGCCATCTTGGACAGGAGAACCTACGAGCAGTACTTC. This translates into CAILDRRTYEQYF. The chain employs TRBV10-3 and TRBJ2-7; 7 positions agree with TRBD1. V gave up 8 bases and J gave up 2 bases; unmatched junction bases: 6. CDR1 is ENHRY and CDR2 is SYGVKD in the germline V gene. The CDR3 is 13 residues long.

V and J are TRBV7-9 and TRBJ2-7, with unresolved D. The CDR3 consists of 12 residues. CDR1 is SEHNR and CDR2 is FQNEAQ in the germline V gene (reference sequence). V was pared by 1 base and J by 7 bases, with 8 bases between. CDR3 sequence (DNA): TGTGCCAGCAGCTTAGGGCCGAGGGAGCAGTACTTC. This gives the protein CASSLGPREQYF.

In its sample, this clonotype was seen a few times. J is TRBJ1-5 and V is TRBV3-1; possibly TRBD1 for D (5 bases). Trimming removed 5 bases from V and 0 bases from J, with 11 bases in between. The CDR3 contains 15 residues. Germline V gives CDR1 LGHDT, CDR2 YNNKEL (reference sequence). The CDR3 region is CASSDDSYSNQPQHF. The CDR3 DNA is TGTGCCAGCAGCGACGACAGTTATAGCAATCAGCCCCAGCATTTT.

This chain connects TRBV27 to TRBJ2-7; no clear D. Trimming removed 7 bases from V and 1 base from J, with 14 bases in between. Germline V lookup: CDR1 MNHEY, CDR2 SMNVEV (reference sequence). This CDR3 comprises 14 residues. In DNA form, the CDR3 reads TGTGCCAGCACCCCTTACTCAGGATCCTACGAGCAGTACTTC. Residues: CASTPYSGSYEQYF.

This chain joins TRBV27 and TRBJ2-7; 7 bases match TRBD2. With 7 bases clipped from V and 6 bases from J, the junction kept 12 bases outside the gene matches. The CDR3 consists of 14 residues. Germline V gene data show CDR1 as MNHEY and CDR2 as SMNVEV (reference sequence). CDR3 bases: TGTGCCAGCACCTTACTCGCTTCGGGGGGCGAGCAGTACTTC. Translated: CASTLLASGGEQYF.

The CDR3 bases are TGCGCCAGCAGGGGACTAGCGGGCACAGATACGCAGTATTTT. Its protein product is CASRGLAGTDTQYF. The rearrangement joins TRBV10-2 to TRBJ2-3; 11 nucleotides align to TRBD2. The CDR3 length is 14 residues. The V and J ends lost 6 bases and 1 base, in that order; junction bases with no gene match: 0. The V gene's germline CDR1 is WSHSY and CDR2 SAAADI.

The J gene is TRBJ2-1, the V gene TRBV6-1; the D gene could be TRBD1 or TRBD2 (5 bases each). The CDR3 totals 14 residues. V lost 8 bases, J lost 5 bases, and 16 bases lay in between. From germline, CDR1 is MNHNS and CDR2 SASEGT. In nucleotides, the CDR3 is TGTGCCAGCTCCTCTTGGGACGTAAACAATGAGCAGTTCTTC. Protein product: CASSSWDVNNEQFF.

Many counts were recorded for this clonotype. The chain carries TRBV12-3 or TRBV12-4 and TRBJ2-5; the D gene is possibly TRBD2 (5 bases). V lost 4 bases and J 2 bases, leaving 11 bases between the germline ends. This CDR3 region has 14 residues. The CDR3 region is CASSWQRKQETQYF. CDR3 nucleotides: TGTGCCAGCAGTTGGCAGCGGAAGCAAGAGACCCAGTACTTC.

Many counts were recorded for this clonotype. The CDR3 DNA reads as TGTGCCAGCAGCCCAATATTGGGGACGGATGGCTACACCTTC. This encodes CASSPILGTDGYTF. The genes are TRBV3-1 and TRBJ1-2; D is perhaps TRBD1 (5 bases). Germline V gene lookup returns CDR1 LGHDT and CDR2 YNNKEL (reference sequence). With 4 bases removed from V and 6 bases from J, the gap between germline ends came to 15 bases. The CDR3 totals 14 residues. Together with reference TRBV3-1 and TRBJ1-2, the CDR3 gives the full variable domain: DTAVSQTPKYLVTQMGNDKSIKCEQNLGHDTMYWYKQDSKKFLKIMFSYNNKELIINETVPNRFSPKSPDKAHLNLHINSLELGDSAVYFCASSPILGTDGYTFGSGTRLTVV.

This clonotype came up a few times. The chain recombines TRBV29-1 with TRBJ2-1; 7 bases are a match to TRBD1. The V and J ends lost 5 bases and 5 bases, in that order; junction bases with no gene match: 6. This CDR3 has 13 residues. Germline lookup yields CDR1 SQVTM and CDR2 ANQGSEA. The CDR3 loop is CSVPGTANNEQFF. DNA for the CDR3: TGCAGCGTTCCCGGGACAGCGAACAATGAGCAGTTCTTC.

There are many counts of this clonotype. The V gene is TRBV24-1, the J gene TRBJ2-2; 7 bases map to TRBD2. V shed 0 bases, J shed 6 bases, and the junction held 3 bases outside the gene matches. From germline, CDR1 is KGHDR and CDR2 SFDVKD. The CDR3 has 15 amino acids. As DNA, the CDR3 is TGTGCCACCAGTGATTTGCGGGGAGGGGCCGGGGAGCTGTTTTTT. Translated, it gives CATSDLRGGAGELFF.

The rearrangement links TRBV20-1 to TRBJ1-5; maybe TRBD1 (6 bases). CDR3 size: 17 residues. V dropped 0 bases and J dropped 1 base, with 16 bases sitting between them. The germline V gene has CDR1 DFQATT and CDR2 SNEGSKA (reference sequence). The CDR3 loop is CSARDIFPGESNQPQHF. The CDR3 region has the DNA TGCAGTGCTAGAGATATTTTCCCAGGGGAAAGCAATCAGCCCCAGCATTTT.

This clonotype was seen many times. The chain combines TRBV20-1 with TRBJ1-5; TRBD1 matches at 8 bases. Germline V gene sequence: CDR1 DFQATT, CDR2 SNEGSKA (reference sequence). The V and J ends lost 0 bases and 3 bases, in that order; junction bases with no gene match: 4. The CDR3 runs 15 residues. The DNA for the CDR3 is TGCAGTGCTAGAGAGGACAGGGCGATCAATCAGCCCCAGCATTTT. Amino acids: CSAREDRAINQPQHF.

This clonotype was observed at least ten times. The chain links TRBV20-1 to TRBJ2-1, with TRBD2 identical over 9 bases. Germline V CDR1 and CDR2: DFQATT, SNEGSKA (reference sequence). Trimming at V came to 1 base and at J to 2 bases, leaving 6 bases not matched to a gene. The CDR3 sequence is 16 residues long. CDR3 amino acids: CSARGSGSQAYNEQFF. The CDR3, as DNA: TGCAGTGCTAGAGGTAGCGGGAGCCAAGCCTACAATGAGCAGTTCTTC.

V is TRBV28 and J is TRBJ2-1, with 10 bases lining up with TRBD1. V trimming: 5 bases; J trimming: 6 bases; junction bases outside the gene matches: 13. The length of the CDR3 is 17 residues. The germline V gene has CDR1 MDHEN and CDR2 SYDVKM. CDR3 nucleotides: TGTGCCAGCAGTCCAAGTACAGAGGGACAGGGGATCAATGAGCAGTTCTTC. This translates into CASSPSTEGQGINEQFF.

The sample holds a few counts of this clonotype. J is TRBJ2-5 and V is TRBV5-6, with a tentative D call TRBD1 (6 bases). This CDR3 region has 13 residues. Trimming took off 4 bases at V and 5 bases at J, with 12 bases between the two ends. CDR1 is SGHDT and CDR2 is YYEEEE in the germline V gene. The CDR3 DNA sequence: TGTGCCAGCAGCGGCTCTAGGGGGGAGACCCAGTACTTC. It yields the protein CASSGSRGETQYF.

The chain is built from TRBV2 and TRBJ2-1, with 8 bases lining up with TRBD1. Germline assignment: CDR1 SNHLY and CDR2 FYNNEI. The CDR3 runs 15 residues. Losses at the gene ends were 5 bases for V and 3 bases for J; bases not matched to a gene: 6. The CDR3 DNA follows: TGTGCCAGCAGTAAAGGACAGGGAGTCTACAATGAGCAGTTCTTC. It encodes CASSKGQGVYNEQFF.

This clonotype came up a few times. The genes are TRBV28 and TRBJ1-4; 9 nucleotides agree with TRBD1. The junction had 13 bases not matched to a gene; V was cut back by 8 bases and J by 12 bases. From germline, CDR1 is MDHEN and CDR2 SYDVKM. The CDR3 runs to 14 residues. The CDR3 here is CASEPGTGIVELFF. The DNA for the CDR3 is TGTGCCAGCGAACCAGGGACAGGGATAGTCGAACTGTTTTTT.

The rearrangement uses TRBV5-5 and TRBJ2-3, with 7 bases lining up with TRBD2. The germline gives CDR1 SGHKS, CDR2 YYEKEE (reference sequence). The CDR3 contains 15 residues. J lost 4 bases, V lost 4 bases, and 9 bases had no gene match. CDR3 bases: TGTGCCAGCAGCCGGAGACTAGCTGGGTCAGATACGCAGTATTTT. This translates into CASSRRLAGSDTQYF.

This clonotype has more than one count but fewer than ten. This chain links TRBV28 with TRBJ2-7; D perhaps matches TRBD1 (5 bases). CDR1 and CDR2 from the germline V gene are MDHEN and SYDVKM. CDR3 length: 14 amino acids. The V end lost 7 bases, the J end lost 1 base, and 14 bases lay between the germline ends. The CDR3 DNA is TGTGCCAGCATCAACAAAGGGGCTTCCTACGAGCAGTACTTC. It translates to CASINKGASYEQYF. The full variable domain, its missing parts supplied by reference TRBV28 and TRBJ2-7, is DVKVTQSSRYLVKRTGEKVFLECVQDMDHENMFWYRQDPGLGLRLIYFSYDVKMKEKGDIPEGYSVSREKKERFSLILESASTNQTSMYLCASINKGASYEQYFGPGTRLTVT.

This sequence joins TRBV12-3 or TRBV12-4 and TRBJ1-4; no clear D gene. The CDR3 covers 15 residues. With 7 bases removed from V and 7 bases from J, the gap between germline ends came to 19 bases. CDR3 amino acids: CASTFQAGSSEKLFF. The CDR3 region has the DNA TGTGCCAGCACCTTCCAAGCGGGTTCGAGTGAAAAACTGTTTTTT.

The chain employs TRBV18 and TRBJ2-5, with D hard to call. The CDR3 runs 16 residues. V was pared by 2 bases and J by 2 bases, with 15 bases between. Per the germline V gene, CDR1 is KGHSH and CDR2 is LQKENI. This CDR3 is CASSPILGGPQETQYF. For the CDR3, the DNA is TGTGCCAGCTCACCAATATTGGGCGGTCCACAAGAGACCCAGTACTTC.

The V gene is TRBV28, the J gene TRBJ1-2; 9 positions match TRBD1. V gave up 6 bases and J gave up 6 bases; unmatched junction bases: 8. This CDR3 contains 14 residues. Germline loops: CDR1 MDHEN, CDR2 SYDVKM. The CDR3 nucleotides are TGTGCCAGCAGCTTCCTGGGACAGGGCGATGGCTACACCTTC. It translates to CASSFLGQGDGYTF.

This clonotype was counted between two and nine times. The chain links TRBV7-2 to TRBJ2-5; either TRBD1 or TRBD2 may supply D (6 bases each). V was pared by 5 bases and J by 4 bases, with 20 bases between. Germline CDR1 and CDR2: SGHTA and FQGNSA. The CDR3 consists of 16 residues. The CDR3 spells CASSREVQGLGETQYF. CDR3 DNA sequence: TGTGCCAGCAGCCGAGAGGTACAGGGACTCGGAGAGACCCAGTACTTC.

This clonotype appeared many times. The gene calls are TRBV28 and TRBJ2-7; D gene uncertain. Germline lookup yields CDR1 MDHEN and CDR2 SYDVKM. The length of the CDR3 is 17 residues. Trimming removed 2 bases from V and 2 bases from J, with 19 bases in between. The CDR3 region is CASSLAGSQPSTYEQYF. Written as DNA, the CDR3 is TGTGCCAGCAGTTTAGCTGGCAGCCAACCCAGCACCTACGAGCAGTACTTC.

In its sample, this clonotype was seen many times. The chain recombines TRBV6-5 with TRBJ1-1, with D maybe TRBD1 (6 bases). Looked up from germline, CDR1 is MNHEY and CDR2 is SVGAGI. This CDR3 is 15 amino acids long. V was cut by 2 bases and J by 8 bases, with 18 bases left in between. The CDR3 sequence is CASSYQPSTGAEAFF. The CDR3 region has the DNA TGTGCCAGCAGTTACCAACCCTCGACAGGAGCCGAAGCTTTCTTT.

This chain joins TRBV12-3 or TRBV12-4 and TRBJ2-5, with 8 bases identical to TRBD1. CDR3 length: 11 residues. Trimming cost V 5 bases and J 14 bases; bases outside gene matches: 7. The CDR3 DNA follows: TGTGCCAGCAGTCCAAGGACAGGGTCTTACTTC. Protein: CASSPRTGSYF.

This clonotype was seen at least ten times. This rearrangement joins TRBV6-1 to TRBJ1-2, with a weak D call TRBD1 (6 bases). V lost 6 bases to trimming and J lost 5 bases, with 19 bases between them. The CDR3 covers 15 residues. Germline CDR1 and CDR2: MNHNS and SASEGT. CDR3 bases: TGTGCCAGCAGCTCGAGGGGGTTTGAGGAGTATGGCTACACCTTC. This encodes CASSSRGFEEYGYTF.